This T cell receptor beta chain was captured by sequencing in a study of CD8+ T cells in alopecia areata. Overall study: Tofacitinib dosing lasted 6 to 18 months, which was then followed by 6 months off drug.

In each case, RNA was isolated and then reverse transcribed into cDNA as the sequencing template. Some clones are missing from TCRdb's copy, which holds only in-frame ones; the method was immunoSEQ multiplex PCR. The data contain some 200,000 clones, approximately 59% of them singletons. The V segment lost 11 bases and the J segment 5 bases; nucleotides outside the gene matches: 9. Germline V gene data show CDR1 as SNHLY and CDR2 as FYNNEI. The CDR3 runs 13 residues. Sequenced here: CD4+ T cells sorted from blood, sampled at week 0. The V call is TRBV2, the J call TRBJ2-5; 9 positions agree with TRBD1. This TCR was sampled from a human donor with alopecia areata. Here the CDR3 DNA reads TGTGCCGCGGGACAGGGAGAAGGGGAGACCCAGTACTTC. Amino acids: CAAGQGEGETQYF.